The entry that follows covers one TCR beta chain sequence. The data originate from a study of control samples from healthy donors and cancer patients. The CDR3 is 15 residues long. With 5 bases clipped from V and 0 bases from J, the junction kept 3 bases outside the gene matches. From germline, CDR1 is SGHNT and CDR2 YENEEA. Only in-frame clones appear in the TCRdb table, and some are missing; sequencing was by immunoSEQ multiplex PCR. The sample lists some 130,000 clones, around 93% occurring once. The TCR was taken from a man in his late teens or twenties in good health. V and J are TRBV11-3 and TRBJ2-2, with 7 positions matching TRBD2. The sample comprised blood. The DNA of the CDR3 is TGTGCCAGCAGCGCGGGGGACCCGAACACCGGGGAGCTGTTTTTT. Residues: CASSAGDPNTGELFF.